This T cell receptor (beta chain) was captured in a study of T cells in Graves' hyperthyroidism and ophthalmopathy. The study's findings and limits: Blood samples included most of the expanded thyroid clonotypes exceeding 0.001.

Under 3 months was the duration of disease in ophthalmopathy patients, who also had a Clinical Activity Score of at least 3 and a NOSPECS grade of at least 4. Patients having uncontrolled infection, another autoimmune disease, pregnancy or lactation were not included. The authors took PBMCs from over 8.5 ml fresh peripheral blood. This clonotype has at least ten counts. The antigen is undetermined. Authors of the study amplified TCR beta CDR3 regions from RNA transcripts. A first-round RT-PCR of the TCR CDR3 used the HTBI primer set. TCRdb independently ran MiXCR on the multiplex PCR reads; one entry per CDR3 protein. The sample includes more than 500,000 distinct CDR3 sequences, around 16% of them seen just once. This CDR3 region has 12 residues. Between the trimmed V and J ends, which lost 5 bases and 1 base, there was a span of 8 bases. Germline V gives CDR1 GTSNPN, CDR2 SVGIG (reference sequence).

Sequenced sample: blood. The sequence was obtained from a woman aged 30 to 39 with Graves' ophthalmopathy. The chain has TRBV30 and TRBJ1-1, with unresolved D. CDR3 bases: TGTGCCTGGGAACGGGGGAACACTGAAGCTTTCTTT. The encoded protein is CAWERGNTEAFF.